This T cell receptor beta chain was sequenced in a study of shared clonotypes between healthy human individuals. Profiled with immunoSEQ multiplex PCR; TCRdb holds only in-frame clones, not every one. This table holds some 580,000 clones, 97% found once. The sequencing sample was made of naive CD4+ T cells sorted from blood. This sample's subset: CD45RA+ positively selected. The receptor was isolated from a woman in her twenties or thirties in good health.

The CDR3 DNA sequence: TGTGCCTGGAGCCGATCCCAGTTCGAGCAGTACTTC. Translation gives CAWSRSQFEQYF. The chain joins TRBV30 to TRBJ2-7; D is undetermined. Germline V CDR1 and CDR2: GTSNPN, SVGIG (reference sequence). The CDR3 is made up of 12 amino acids. V was trimmed by 3 bases and J by 6 bases, leaving 12 bases between them.